This T cell receptor beta chain was observed in a study of T cell changes during pregnancy in multiple sclerosis. Measured with immunoSEQ multiplex PCR; TCRdb has only the in-frame clones, and not every one. The sample has fewer than 30,000 clones, 90% seen once. The sample here was CD8+ T cells from peripheral blood mononuclear cells, taken in the third trimester of pregnancy. The receptor was derived from a female donor in good health, enrolled as a control in a pregnancy study.

This CDR3 is CASSPPEGRTDTQYF. The CDR3 coding sequence is TGTGCCAGCTCACCACCGGAGGGGCGCACAGATACGCAGTATTTT. J is TRBJ2-3 and V is TRBV18; D is possibly TRBD2 (6 bases). CDR1 and CDR2 (germline): KGHSH, LQKENI. This CDR3 contains 15 residues. Trimming took off 0 bases at V and 1 base at J, with 8 bases between the two ends.